The 17 T cell receptor beta chains reported below all come from one sample, sequenced in a study of blood T cells in healthy people across ages. Next came a second PCR, run for 7 to 11 cycles, which used a sample-barcoded 5' primer along with a J-beta primer mix. In TCRdb, the 5' RACE reads were re-called with MiXCR into one record per CDR3 protein. The sample consists of fewer than 1,200,000 distinct CDR3 sequences, roughly 24% of them appearing once. The same sample was also studied in work on T cells of mothers and their children.

Sequenced sample: blood. The receptors derive from a girl aged 2-10 years in good health.

The rearrangement uses TRBV6-5 and TRBJ1-4; weak D call: TRBD1 (5 bases). This CDR3 contains 14 residues. V gave up 5 bases and J gave up 9 bases, with 16 bases separating them. The germline gives CDR1 MNHEY, CDR2 SVGAGI. The CDR3 bases are TGTGCCAGCAGTGAGACCGACAGAAGGAAAAAACTGTTTTTT. This gives the protein CASSETDRRKKLFF.

The chain joins TRBV7-2 to TRBJ2-3; the D is unclear. The ends were cut back, 5 bases at V and 3 bases at J, with 9 bases in the middle. CDR1 and CDR2 (germline): SGHTA, FQGNSA. CDR3 length: 13 amino acids. CDR3 bases: TGTGCCAGCAGCAGCCACCGAACAGATACGCAGTATTTT. It encodes CASSSHRTDTQYF.

This chain links TRBV7-9 with TRBJ1-4; no definite D call. V was pared by 5 bases and J by 0 bases, with 7 bases between. Germline CDR1 and CDR2: SEHNR and FQNEAQ (reference sequence). The CDR3 loop spans 14 amino acids. This chain's CDR3 is CASSITTTNEKLFF. Written as DNA, the CDR3 is TGTGCCAGCAGCATCACAACAACTAATGAAAAACTGTTTTTT.

This clonotype was counted only a few times. The V and J genes are TRBV27 and TRBJ2-7; D may be TRBD1 (5 bases). Between the trimmed V and J ends, which lost 4 bases and 6 bases, there was a span of 22 bases. The CDR3 is 16 residues long. CDR1 and CDR2 from the germline V gene are MNHEY and SMNVEV (reference sequence). The CDR3 loop is CASSSLTERSLGEQYF. The CDR3, as DNA: TGTGCCAGCAGTTCCCTGACAGAGAGGAGTCTGGGCGAGCAGTACTTC.

The J gene is TRBJ2-3, the V gene TRBV27, with D perhaps assigned TRBD1 or TRBD2 (5 bases each). This CDR3 is 15 amino acids long. The germline CDR1 and CDR2 sequences are MNHEY and SMNVEV (reference sequence). Trimming left V 8 bases short and J 2 bases short, with 17 bases between. The CDR3 sequence is CASGTRDGITDTQYF. The CDR3 bases are TGTGCCAGCGGTACCAGGGACGGGATCACAGATACGCAGTATTTT.

The chain couples TRBV4-3 to TRBJ2-1; TRBD2 matches 10 bases. Germline V CDR1 and CDR2: LGHNA, YSLEER. Trimming took 4 bases from V and 4 from J; bases not matched to a gene: 13. This CDR3 is 18 amino acids long. CDR3 DNA sequence: TGCGCCAGCAGCCTGGTATTGGCGGCGACTAGCGGGTACAATGAGCAGTTCTTC. It specifies CASSLVLAATSGYNEQFF.

This clonotype was seen only a few times. The chain carries TRBV20-1 and TRBJ2-7, with a tentative D call TRBD2 (5 bases). Trimming pared 6 bases from V and 0 bases from J, leaving 15 bases between. This CDR3 region has 14 residues. Germline V gene data show CDR1 as DFQATT and CDR2 as SNEGSKA (reference sequence). The CDR3 region has the DNA TGCAGTGCACTGAGGCTAGCTATCTCCTACGAGCAGTACTTC. It specifies CSALRLAISYEQYF.

This clonotype has only a few counts. V is TRBV12-5 and J is TRBJ2-5, with TRBD1 matching 9 bases. TRBJ2-7 explains the end of the DNA better; the J call may be wrong. The germline CDR1 and CDR2 sequences are LGHNT and FRNRAP. This CDR3 contains 14 residues. The CDR3 DNA sequence: TGTGCTAGTCAACTCGGGACAGGGCCATACGAGCAGTACTTC. This sequence encodes CASQLGTGPYEQYF.

The chain links TRBV2 to TRBJ2-7; a possible D gene is TRBD2 (5 bases). The germline V gene encodes CDR1 SNHLY and CDR2 FYNNEI. The CDR3 spans 12 residues. Trimming shortened V by 4 bases and J by 5 bases, and 9 bases separated the two germline ends. CDR3 in DNA: TGTGCCAGCAGTGGAGGGCCCCACGAGCAGTACTTC. Residues: CASSGGPHEQYF.

The chain has TRBV12-3 or TRBV12-4 and TRBJ2-7; a weak D match, TRBD2 (5 bases). The V gene lost 7 bases and the J gene lost 6 bases, with 13 bases spanning the gap. This CDR3 has 12 amino acids. The CDR3 loop reads CASITPRGEQYF. As DNA, the CDR3 is TGTGCCAGCATCACGCCTCGGGGCGAGCAGTACTTC.

The chain has TRBV10-2 and TRBJ1-1; the D gene is possibly TRBD1 (5 bases). The CDR3 is 13 residues long. CDR1 and CDR2 from the germline V gene are WSHSY and SAAADI. The ends were cut back, 3 bases at V and 6 bases at J, with 11 bases in the middle. In nucleotides, the CDR3 is TGCGCCAGCAGTGATCAGGGAGTGTCTGAAGCTTTCTTT. It translates to CASSDQGVSEAFF.

This clonotype was detected only a few times. The rearrangement uses TRBV29-1 and TRBJ1-1, with 8 bases fitting TRBD1. This CDR3 comprises 16 residues. V shed 4 bases and J 1 base; nucleotides not matched to a gene: 11. The germline CDR1 and CDR2 sequences are SQVTM and ANQGSEA. CDR3 loop: CSVGPGGDPENTEAFF. The CDR3, as DNA: TGCAGCGTTGGGCCAGGGGGCGATCCTGAGAACACTGAAGCTTTCTTT.

CDR3 nucleotides: TGTGCCAGCCCCCCGGCGGGGAGTACCTCCAATGAGCAGTTCTTC. Translating gives CASPPAGSTSNEQFF. The V call is TRBV28, the J call TRBJ2-1; D possibly corresponds to TRBD2 (6 bases). The CDR3 totals 15 residues. V was cut by 8 bases and J by 6 bases, with 20 bases left in between. Germline V CDR1 and CDR2: MDHEN, SYDVKM.

This clonotype appeared a few times. The chain couples TRBV7-3 to TRBJ1-5; no definite D call. The germline V gene has CDR1 SGHTA and CDR2 FQGTGA. V was clipped by 3 bases and J by 5 bases, with 8 bases between them. The CDR3 is 13 residues long. The CDR3 DNA sequence: TGTGCCAGCAGCTTGGAGCCGGATCAGCCCCAGCATTTT. It translates to CASSLEPDQPQHF.

This clonotype was seen a few times. The chain uses TRBV29-1 and TRBJ2-5; 8 positions match TRBD2. Germline V gives CDR1 SQVTM, CDR2 ANQGSEA. The V segment lost 5 bases and the J segment 0 bases; nucleotides outside the gene matches: 5. CDR3 length equals 14 residues. In DNA, the CDR3 is TGCAGCGTTAAGTGGCGGGAGGACCAAGAGACCCAGTACTTC. Its translation: CSVKWREDQETQYF.

This clonotype has just a few counts. The gene calls are TRBV29-1 and TRBJ2-1; 7 bases line up with TRBD1. Germline CDR1 reads SQVTM; CDR2 reads ANQGSEA. V gave up 7 bases and J gave up 4 bases; unmatched junction bases: 4. This CDR3 comprises 12 residues. The CDR3 DNA is TGCAGCGGAGGGGGCGCGTACAATGAGCAGTTCTTC. Its protein product is CSGGGAYNEQFF.

The genes are TRBV19 and TRBJ1-1; tentatively, D is TRBD1 (5 bases). The germline V gene has CDR1 LNHDA and CDR2 SQIVND (reference sequence). V was cut by 3 bases and J by 5 bases, with 19 bases left in between. This CDR3 spans 16 amino acids. The DNA for the CDR3 is TGTGCCAGTAGTATTGCCATCCGGGCAGGGTGGACTGAAGCTTTCTTT. As protein: CASSIAIRAGWTEAFF.